This T cell receptor beta chain was observed in a study of T cell responses to AZD1222 COVID-19 vaccine. Sequencing was performed with immunoSEQ multiplex PCR; in TCRdb, only in-frame clones are kept and a portion is missing. The sample shows about 80,000 clones, around 93% of them seen only once. Recipients boosted at about 4 weeks or about 12 weeks are pooled. In the case of this clone: Its antigen is undetermined.

Regarding the study as a whole: Among those given AZD1222, only 6 or 7 were seropositive at baseline. Clonal diversity was possibly underestimated, and white British individuals and females predominated among donors. Of spike-specific TCRs, nearly half reportedly target regions left unmutated in variants.

This CDR3 is 14 amino acids long. From germline, CDR1 is KGHDR and CDR2 SFDVKD. V was cut by 9 bases and J by 5 bases, with 18 bases left in between. This sequence originates from an adult who received the AZD1222 COVID-19 vaccine. The chain carries TRBV24-1 and TRBJ1-2, with TRBD1 as a possible D gene (5 bases). The specimen comprised peripheral blood, sampled 28 days after the second AZD1222 dose. CDR3 loop: CATHTGTSNYGYTF. DNA for the CDR3: TGTGCCACCCATACCGGGACGTCGAATTATGGCTACACCTTC.